The present TCR beta chain was sequenced within a study of molecular identifiers for immune sequencing clone quantification. The table lists this clonotype with many counts. TCRdb called the PCR reads again in MiXCR, with one record for every CDR3 protein. The sample lists 490,000 or so distinct CDR3 sequences, about a fifth seen once, with around 0.84% in the top ten. V lost 4 bases, J lost 2 bases, and 5 bases lay in between. The germline gives CDR1 KGHDR, CDR2 SFDVKD. The CDR3 has 13 residues. The chain carries TRBV24-1 and TRBJ1-5, with no clear D. The sequencing sample was made of naive CD8+ T cells from blood, with Jurkat cell RNA spiked in. Stated subset: FACS-sorted CD8+CD4-CCR7+CD45RA+ naive T cells. This receptor was identified in a human donor in good health. Some libraries in this study had Jurkat cell RNA spiked in. CDR3 sequence reads: CATSEEGNQPQHF. As DNA, the CDR3 is TGTGCCACCAGTGAGGAGGGCAATCAGCCCCAGCATTTT.